This T cell receptor (beta chain) is drawn from a study of blood T cell repertoires in COVID-19. Study as a whole: The United States, Italy and Spain provided the acute and convalescent COVID-19 samples.

V was clipped by 7 bases and J by 1 base; unmatched bases: 10. The V gene's germline CDR1 is SNHLY and CDR2 FYNNEI. This CDR3 region has 17 residues. The age range of participants was 18 to 89 years, with residence in some 25 US areas. Profiling relied on immunoSEQ multiplex PCR, and the TCRdb table lists in-frame clones only, not all of them. The data show 300,000 to 500,000 clones, with approximately 90% seen just once and 0.95% to 1% held by the top ten. The receptor was derived from a woman under 40 with acute COVID-19. This sequence joins TRBV2 and TRBJ2-2; 9 nucleotides line up with TRBD1. Sequencing was carried out using PBMCs or T cells enriched from blood (not recorded which). CDR3 in DNA: TGTGCCAGCACCTCCCCCCCGGGACAGGGGAACACCGGGGAGCTGTTTTTT. It specifies CASTSPPGQGNTGELFF.